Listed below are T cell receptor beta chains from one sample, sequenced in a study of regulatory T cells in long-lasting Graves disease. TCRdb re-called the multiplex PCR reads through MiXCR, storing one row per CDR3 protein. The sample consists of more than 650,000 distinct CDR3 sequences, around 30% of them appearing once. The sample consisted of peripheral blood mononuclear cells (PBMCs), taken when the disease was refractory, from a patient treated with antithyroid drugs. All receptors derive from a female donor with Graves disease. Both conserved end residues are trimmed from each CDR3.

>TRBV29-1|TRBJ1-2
SVEEGGYYGYT
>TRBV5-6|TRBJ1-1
ASSPLWDLGGTEAF
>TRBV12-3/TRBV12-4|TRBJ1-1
ASSLRAAGEAF
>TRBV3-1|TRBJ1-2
ASSHRQGGDYGYT
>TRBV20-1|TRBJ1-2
SASDTYGYT
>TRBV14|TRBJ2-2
ASSLPEGRTGELF
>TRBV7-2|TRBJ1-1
ASSLALTINTEAF
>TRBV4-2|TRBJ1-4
ASSHQPEKLF
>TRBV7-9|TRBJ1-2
ASSLEGRTALGGYT
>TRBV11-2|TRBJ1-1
ASSLRTRVEAF